The 13 T cell receptor beta chains given below trace back to one sample, sequenced in a study of cytomegalovirus exposure and HLA in healthy donors. This table comes from immunoSEQ multiplex PCR, and its TCRdb copy is limited to in-frame clones, with some not included. Among about 120,000 clones, around 85% were seen once, and the ten largest hold 2.1%. Sequencing was done on a sample of PBMCs. The receptors shown here come from a young woman in good health and CMV-seronegative.

The V call is TRBV7-9, the J call TRBJ1-5; weak D call: TRBD1 (5 bases). V lost 1 base, J lost 4 bases, and 20 bases lay in between. In germline, CDR1 is SEHNR, CDR2 FQNEAQ (reference sequence). The CDR3 has 18 amino acids. CDR3 residues: CASSLGRVGEMANQPQHF. The CDR3 nucleotides read TGTGCCAGCAGCTTAGGGAGGGTGGGGGAAATGGCAAATCAGCCCCAGCATTTT.

This sequence joins TRBV27 and TRBJ2-3; no clear D. Germline-derived CDR1 and CDR2 are MNHEY and SMNVEV (reference sequence). V was clipped by 5 bases and J by 1 base, with 13 bases between them. CDR3 length: 15 residues. CDR3 protein: CASSIFPSGTDTQYF. The CDR3, as DNA: TGTGCCAGCAGTATCTTCCCCAGTGGCACAGATACGCAGTATTTT.

The chain has TRBV7-7 and TRBJ1-1, with a tentative D call TRBD1 (5 bases). The CDR3 runs 15 residues. Germline V CDR1 and CDR2: SSHAT, FNYEAQ (reference sequence). V lost 5 bases to trimming and J lost 3 bases, with 16 bases between them. The chain's CDR3 is CASSKMTGGDTEAFF. The CDR3 DNA follows: TGTGCCAGCAGCAAGATGACCGGGGGGGACACTGAAGCTTTCTTT.

V usage is TRBV19 and J usage is TRBJ1-6; TRBD1 agrees at 10 bases. Germline V gives CDR1 LNHDA, CDR2 SQIVND (reference sequence). The junction had 9 bases not matched to a gene; V was cut back by 6 bases and J by 7 bases. The CDR3 is made up of 16 amino acids. The CDR3 sequence: CASREPGQGMNSPLHF. The CDR3 region has the DNA TGTGCCAGTAGGGAGCCGGGACAGGGGATGAATTCACCCCTCCACTTT.

The rearrangement uses TRBV14 and TRBJ1-4, with 8 bases lining up with TRBD1. The CDR3 is made up of 15 amino acids. The germline V gene encodes CDR1 SGHDN and CDR2 FVKESK. V shed 2 bases and J 3 bases; nucleotides not matched to a gene: 2. The CDR3 DNA follows: TGTGCCAGCAGCCAACAGGGGGCTGCTAATGAAAAACTGTTTTTT. Translating it yields CASSQQGAANEKLFF.

J is TRBJ2-5 and V is TRBV11-2; D not certain. With 1 base removed from V and 0 bases from J, the gap between germline ends came to 6 bases. There are 14 residues in the CDR3. Germline loops: CDR1 SGHAT, CDR2 FQNNGV. The CDR3 loop reads CASSLAVYQETQYF. For the CDR3, the DNA is TGTGCCAGCAGCTTAGCGGTGTACCAAGAGACCCAGTACTTC.

This sequence joins TRBV27 and TRBJ2-3; D call uncertain. The V end lost 8 bases, the J end lost 1 base, and 16 bases lay between the germline ends. The CDR3 length is 15 residues. Per the germline V gene, CDR1 is MNHEY and CDR2 is SMNVEV (reference sequence). In nucleotides, the CDR3 is TGTGCCAGCTCAGCGTGGCAATCTCGCACAGATACGCAGTATTTT. This translates into CASSAWQSRTDTQYF.

The gene calls are TRBV7-3 and TRBJ2-2; 7 bases match TRBD1. Germline V CDR1 and CDR2: SGHTA, FQGTGA. The CDR3 covers 16 residues. Trimming removed 5 bases from V and 0 bases from J; junction bases left unmatched: 6. DNA of the CDR3: TGTGCCAGCAGCGAAACAGGGGCCCCGAACACCGGGGAGCTGTTTTTT. This translates into CASSETGAPNTGELFF.

This clone appeared once. In the same sample, other DNA sequences code for this CDR3. The chain employs TRBV2 and TRBJ2-3; 13 nucleotides agree with TRBD2. This CDR3 contains 15 residues. J lost 4 bases, V lost 4 bases, and 2 bases had no gene match. Germline CDR1 is SNHLY and CDR2 is FYNNEI. CDR3 bases: TGTGCCAGCAGTGTCGGGACTAGCGGGGCAGATACGCAGTATTTT. Translating gives CASSVGTSGADTQYF.

This clone turned up a few times. The V call is TRBV15, the J call TRBJ2-7; D perhaps matches TRBD2 (6 bases). The CDR3 runs to 13 residues. V lost 1 base and J lost 7, with 11 bases in between. Germline CDR1 is LNHNV and CDR2 is YYDKDF (reference sequence). The CDR3 reads CATSRGGGREQYF. Here the CDR3 DNA reads TGTGCCACCAGCAGAGGCGGAGGGAGAGAGCAGTACTTC.

The rearrangement uses TRBV5-1 and TRBJ2-5, with 11 nucleotides matching TRBD2. The V gene's germline CDR1 is SGHRS and CDR2 YFSETQ. This CDR3 region has 14 residues. CDR3 bases: TGCCCTTCGGAACGGCTAGCGGGGGGACAGACCCAGTACTTC. It translates to CPSERLAGGQTQYF.

V usage is TRBV7-8 and J usage is TRBJ1-5, with 7 bases identical to TRBD1. This CDR3 has 18 residues. Per the germline V gene, CDR1 is SGHVS and CDR2 is FQNEAQ. Trimming at V came to 1 base and at J to 0 bases, leaving 9 bases not matched to a gene. CDR3 DNA: TGTGCCAGCAGCTTAGTTGGGTCAGGGGGGAATAGCAATCAGCCCCAGCATTTT. It translates to CASSLVGSGGNSNQPQHF.

This rearrangement joins TRBV15 to TRBJ2-7, with D hard to call. The germline V gene has CDR1 LNHNV and CDR2 YYDKDF (reference sequence). V shed 3 bases and J shed 2 bases, with 14 bases lying between them. The CDR3 totals 15 residues. In DNA, the CDR3 is TGTGCCACCAGCAGCCGGTCCGCGCTAGCCTACGAGCAGTACTTC. Encoded protein: CATSSRSALAYEQYF.